Listed below are T cell receptor beta chains from one sample, sequenced in a study of blood T cell repertoires in COVID-19. Produced via immunoSEQ multiplex PCR; TCRdb's table is partial and in-frame only. This sample has tens of thousands of clones, with around 90% found just once. The source material was peripheral blood. The receptor set was obtained from a human donor in a cohort sampled during active COVID-19. Each CDR3 is given with its conserved first and last residue. Fields, in order: V gene, clone size, D gene, J gene, CDR3 protein, CDR3 DNA. D genes are given only for firm matches. Clone size is shown for a subset of rows, as once, few, many or a class of expanded clone.

TRBV29-1,NA,NA,TRBJ2-6,CSVGEGGSGANVLTF,TGCAGCGTTGGGGAGGGGGGCAGTGGGGCCAACGTCCTGACTTTC
TRBV5-1,NA,NA,TRBJ1-4,CASSRGIGTNEKLFF,TGCGCCAGCAGTAGGGGAATAGGGACTAATGAAAAACTGTTTTTT
TRBV28,NA,NA,TRBJ2-1,CASSLTAGPYNEQFF,TGTGCCAGCAGTTTAACTGCGGGACCCTACAATGAGCAGTTCTTC
TRBV4-1,NA,NA,TRBJ1-1,CASSQPTTGHTEAFF,TGCGCCAGCAGCCAACCAACGACAGGCCACACTGAAGCTTTCTTT
TRBV15,few,NA,TRBJ2-3,CATSPGLSPDTQYF,TGTGCCACCAGCCCGGGACTTTCCCCAGATACGCAGTATTTT
TRBV7-2,NA,NA,TRBJ2-5,CASSLSGLSGTQYF,TGTGCCAGCAGCTTGTCGGGACTCTCCGGGACCCAGTACTTC
TRBV11-2,NA,TRBD2,TRBJ2-1,CASSLDSSGRFYEQFF,TGTGCCAGCAGCTTAGATTCTAGCGGGAGGTTTTATGAGCAGTTCTTC
TRBV5-4,NA,TRBD1,TRBJ2-2,CASSLDPEWGTGVAGELFF,TGTGCCAGCAGCTTGGACCCGGAGTGGGGGACAGGGGTTGCCGGGGAGCTGTTTTTT
TRBV19,once,TRBD2,TRBJ2-3,CASSMASGGITDTQYF,TGTGCCAGTAGTATGGCTAGCGGGGGGATCACAGATACGCAGTATTTT
TRBV6-5,NA,TRBD1,TRBJ1-2,CASRKTGVGYGYTF,TGTGCCAGCAGAAAAACAGGGGTCGGCTATGGCTACACCTTC
TRBV18,NA,TRBD1,TRBJ1-2,CASSRDGQANYGYTF,TGTGCCAGCTCAAGGGATGGACAGGCAAACTATGGCTACACCTTC
TRBV6-6,NA,NA,TRBJ1-2,CASRGGGNYGYTF,TGTGCCAGCAGGGGGGGTGGGAACTATGGCTACACCTTC
TRBV3-1/TRBV3-2,NA,TRBD1,TRBJ1-1,CASSLQGAPLNTEAFF,TGTGCCAGCAGCCTTCAGGGGGCCCCTCTGAACACTGAAGCTTTCTTT
TRBV3-1/TRBV3-2,NA,TRBD2,TRBJ2-7,CASSQAPTSGPYEQYF,TGTGCCAGCAGCCAAGCCCCGACTAGCGGTCCCTACGAGCAGTACTTC
TRBV15,NA,TRBD1,TRBJ2-7,CATSRDRQGTYEQYF,TGTGCCACCAGCAGAGATCGACAGGGAACCTACGAGCAGTACTTC
TRBV7-8,NA,TRBD2,TRBJ2-2,CASSLTGGTGELFF,TGTGCCAGCAGCTTAACGGGAGGGACCGGGGAGCTGTTTTTT
TRBV28,once,NA,TRBJ2-1,CASSRSGAYNEQFF,TGTGCCAGCAGTCGTTCAGGGGCCTACAATGAGCAGTTCTTC
TRBV3-1/TRBV3-2,NA,NA,TRBJ1-1,CASSQEPSGEAFF,TGTGCCAGCAGCCAAGAACCCTCCGGGGAAGCTTTCTTT
TRBV5-4,NA,TRBD1,TRBJ1-1,CASSTDRVTEAFF,TGTGCCAGCAGCACGGACAGGGTAACTGAAGCTTTCTTT
TRBV4-1,NA,TRBD1,TRBJ2-7,CASSQGEGALGEQYF,TGCGCCAGCAGCCAAGGTGAGGGGGCTTTGGGCGAGCAGTACTTC
TRBV7-2,NA,NA,TRBJ2-5,CASSLSTGWMRETQYF,TGTGCCAGCAGCTTATCAACAGGGTGGATGAGGGAGACCCAGTACTTC
TRBV11-2,once,TRBD2,TRBJ2-2,CATLAGGPGELFF,TGTGCCACCCTGGCGGGGGGACCCGGGGAGCTGTTTTTT
TRBV29-1,NA,NA,TRBJ1-1,CSAHLKQNTEAFF,TGCAGCGCTCACCTGAAACAGAACACTGAAGCTTTCTTT
TRBV7-9,NA,NA,TRBJ1-2,CASSLLSGADYGYTF,TGTGCCAGCAGCCTCCTGAGTGGCGCGGACTATGGCTACACCTTC
TRBV3-1/TRBV3-2,NA,TRBD2,TRBJ2-5,CASSQDLASGGALYF,TGTGCCAGCAGCCAAGATTTGGCTAGCGGGGGGGCTTTATACTTC
TRBV18,NA,NA,TRBJ2-2,CASSPSGADGELFF,TGTGCCAGCTCACCCTCAGGGGCGGACGGGGAGCTGTTTTTT
TRBV4-2,NA,TRBD1,TRBJ2-1,CASSQEGGQRLTQFF,TGTGCCAGCAGCCAAGAAGGGGGACAGCGACTAACCCAGTTCTTC
TRBV5-6,NA,NA,TRBJ1-2,CASSPAERRLGGYTF,TGTGCCAGCAGCCCGGCAGAGCGGCGGTTAGGTGGCTACACCTTC
TRBV30,NA,NA,TRBJ1-4,CAWSVQTKEKLFF,TGTGCCTGGAGTGTACAAACCAAAGAAAAACTGTTTTTT
TRBV6-6,NA,TRBD1,TRBJ1-2,CASSIEQGLYGYTF,TGTGCCAGCAGTATCGAACAGGGGCTCTATGGCTACACCTTC
TRBV20-1,NA,TRBD1,TRBJ2-4,CSASPPRADRAVGGIQYF,TGCAGTGCGAGTCCCCCCAGAGCTGACAGGGCTGTTGGGGGCATTCAGTACTTC
TRBV3-1/TRBV3-2,NA,TRBD2,TRBJ2-2,CASSQDLPGLLYTGELFF,TGTGCCAGCAGCCAAGATCTACCGGGACTACTATACACCGGGGAGCTGTTTTTT